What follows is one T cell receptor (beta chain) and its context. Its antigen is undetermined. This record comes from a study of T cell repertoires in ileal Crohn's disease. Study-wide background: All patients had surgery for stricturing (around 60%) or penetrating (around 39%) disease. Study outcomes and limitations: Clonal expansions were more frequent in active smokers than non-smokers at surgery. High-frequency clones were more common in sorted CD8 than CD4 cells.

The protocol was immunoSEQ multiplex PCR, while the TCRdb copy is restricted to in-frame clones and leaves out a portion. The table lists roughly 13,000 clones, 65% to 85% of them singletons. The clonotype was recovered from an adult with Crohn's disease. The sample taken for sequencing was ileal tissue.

In DNA form, the CDR3 reads TGTGCCAGCAGCCAAGGAGGGGATACGCAGTATTTT. This translates into CASSQGGDTQYF. The chain employs TRBV7-9 and TRBJ2-3, with D possibly TRBD2 on 6 matching bases. This CDR3 spans 12 amino acids. Germline-derived CDR1 and CDR2 are SEHNR and FQNEAQ (reference sequence). Trimming left V 5 bases short and J 6 bases short, with 9 bases between.